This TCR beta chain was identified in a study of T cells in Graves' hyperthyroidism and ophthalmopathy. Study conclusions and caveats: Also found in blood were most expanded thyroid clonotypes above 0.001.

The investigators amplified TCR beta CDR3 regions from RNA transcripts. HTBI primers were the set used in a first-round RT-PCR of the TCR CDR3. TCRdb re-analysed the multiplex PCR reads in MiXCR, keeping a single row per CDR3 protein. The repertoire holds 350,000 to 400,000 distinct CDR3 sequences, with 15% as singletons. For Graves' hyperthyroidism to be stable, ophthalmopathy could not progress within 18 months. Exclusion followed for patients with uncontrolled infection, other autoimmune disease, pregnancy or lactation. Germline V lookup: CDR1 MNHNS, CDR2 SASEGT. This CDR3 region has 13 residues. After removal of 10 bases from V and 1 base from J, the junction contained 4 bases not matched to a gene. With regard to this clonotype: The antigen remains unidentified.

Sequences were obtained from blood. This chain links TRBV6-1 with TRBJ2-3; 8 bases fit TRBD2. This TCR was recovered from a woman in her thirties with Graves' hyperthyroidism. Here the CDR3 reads CATREGGTDTQYF. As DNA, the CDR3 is TGTGCCACTCGGGAGGGTGGCACAGATACGCAGTATTTT.